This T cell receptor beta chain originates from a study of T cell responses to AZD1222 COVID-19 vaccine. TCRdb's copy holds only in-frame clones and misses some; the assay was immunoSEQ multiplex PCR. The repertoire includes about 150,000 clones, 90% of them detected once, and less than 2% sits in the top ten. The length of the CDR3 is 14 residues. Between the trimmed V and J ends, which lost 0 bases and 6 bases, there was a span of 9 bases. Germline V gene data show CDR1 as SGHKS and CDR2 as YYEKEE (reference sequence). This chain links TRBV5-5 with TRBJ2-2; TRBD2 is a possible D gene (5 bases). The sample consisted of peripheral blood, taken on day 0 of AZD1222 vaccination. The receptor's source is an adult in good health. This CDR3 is CASSLVIGAGELFF. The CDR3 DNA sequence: TGTGCCAGCAGCTTGGTAATCGGGGCCGGGGAGCTGTTTTTT.